Presented here are 2 T cell receptor beta chains from one specimen sequenced in a study of chemoradiotherapy in HPV16-positive cancers. The repertoire was sequenced with immunoSEQ multiplex PCR; TCRdb's copy has only in-frame clones and lacks some. The table shows approximately 14,000 clones, with around 90% occurring only once. The specimen was blood, collected from a patient who underwent chemoradiotherapy. The receptors stem from a human donor with HPV-associated anogenital cancer.

This clone showed up just once. The chain employs TRBV5-1 and TRBJ2-3; 10 bases agree with TRBD2. This CDR3 is built from 16 residues. Germline V gene lookup returns CDR1 SGHRS and CDR2 YFSETQ. J gave up 1 base and V 1 base, and 3 bases lay outside the gene matches. CDR3 region: CASSLRSGGGTDTQYF. The DNA of the CDR3 is TGCGCCAGCAGCTTGAGGAGCGGGGGGGGCACAGATACGCAGTATTTT.

Concerning this clone: This sample includes further DNA sequences coding for the same CDR3. The genes are TRBV7-2 and TRBJ2-7; D possibly corresponds to TRBD1 (7 bases). The germline V gene encodes CDR1 SGHTA and CDR2 FQGNSA. The V end lost 6 bases, the J end lost 3 bases, and 18 bases lay between the germline ends. This CDR3 spans 15 amino acids. The CDR3: CASRRNRGGNYEQYF. CDR3 nucleotide sequence: TGTGCCAGCAGAAGAAACAGGGGAGGTAACTACGAGCAGTACTTC.